This T cell receptor beta chain was obtained from a study of shared clonotypes between healthy human individuals. Turning to the study itself: Donors consisted of a couple of women and a few men between 18 and 49.

CD45RA-negative memory and CD45RA+ naive subsets were split from the CD4+ cells. On this clone: Antigen: not known.

Study-level findings and limits: Richness estimates generally favored naive over memory subsets. The donor pool, a small one, limited the genetic and exposure-history diversity represented.

CDR1 and CDR2 (germline): LGHNA, YNFKEQ. The CDR3 runs 21 residues. The ends lost 4 bases at V and 0 bases at J; junction bases unmatched: 21. The table came from immunoSEQ multiplex PCR; TCRdb's copy has only in-frame clones and leaves some out. The table records millions of clones, around nine tenths of them present only once. The specimen sequenced was naive CD4+ T cells sorted from blood. Sample subset: CD45RA+ positively selected. This chain joins TRBV4-2 and TRBJ2-3, with 8 bases identical to TRBD2. The clonotype comes from a man aged 18 to 30 in good health. The CDR3 DNA follows: TGTGCCAGCAGCCCGATTAGCGGGAAAACTAGGGGCAAAACTAGCACAGATACGCAGTATTTT. It is translated as CASSPISGKTRGKTSTDTQYF.